Presented here are 7 T cell receptor beta chains from one specimen sequenced in a study of CD8+ T cells in alopecia areata (dated by TCRdb to 2016 to 2019). Interpreted using the paper, the time point label stands for: 20 to 30 weeks on oral tofacitinib. The treatment or condition label here, explained by the study, means: oral pan-JAK inhibitor, 5-10 mg twice daily. The library was prepared using the immunoSEQ multiplex PCR assay. For TCR sequencing, RNA was extracted from every sample and reverse transcribed into cDNA to serve as template. Held by TCRdb, this immuneACCESS table contains in-frame sequences only and omits some clones. Under half of the omission traces to an unresolved V gene where checked; the cause of the rest is unknown. The sample yields over 95,000 clones; less than 70% were counted once. The ten largest clones take up approximately 3.6% of the sample. The source material was CD4+ T cells sorted from blood, sampled at week 24, from a patient treated with tofacitinib. The receptors shown here come from a human donor with alopecia areata.

In its sample, this clone was seen a few times. The chain links TRBV2 to TRBJ1-5; a weak D match, TRBD1 (6 bases). Germline values: CDR1 SNHLY, CDR2 FYNNEI. This CDR3 has 15 amino acids. Trimming cost V 4 bases and J 2 bases, with 12 bases left between them. DNA of the CDR3: TGTGCCAGCAGTGTGGACAGTACAGGCAATCAGCCCCAGCATTTT. Translated, it gives CASSVDSTGNQPQHF.

The rearrangement links TRBV11-3 to TRBJ1-2, with TRBD1 identical over 9 bases. The length of the CDR3 is 13 residues. Per the germline V gene, CDR1 is SGHNT and CDR2 is YENEEA. The junction had 5 bases not matched to a gene; V was cut back by 5 bases and J by 7 bases. The CDR3 loop reads CASSMGQGSGYTF. The CDR3 DNA sequence: TGTGCCAGCAGCATGGGACAGGGAAGTGGCTACACCTTC.

This clone was seen a handful of times. The J gene is TRBJ2-7, the V gene TRBV6-6; D is uncertain. The ends were cut back, 6 bases at V and 3 bases at J, with 15 bases in the middle. Germline V gives CDR1 MNHNY, CDR2 SVGAGI (reference sequence). CDR3 length: 14 amino acids. CDR3 sequence: CASSDRHSSYEQYF. For the CDR3, the DNA is TGTGCCAGCAGCGACCGGCATAGTAGCTACGAGCAGTACTTC.

This clone appeared a few times. CDR3 sequence: CASSQENRGETQYF. CDR3 coding DNA: TGCGCCAGCAGCCAAGAGAACAGGGGAGAGACCCAGTACTTC. J is TRBJ2-5 and V is TRBV4-3, with 7 bases aligning to TRBD1. This CDR3 spans 14 amino acids. Germline trimming cut 0 bases from V and 4 bases from J; bases unmatched to any gene: 2. Germline-derived CDR1 and CDR2 are LGHNA and YSLEER.

This clone was counted between two and nine times. The chain links TRBV6-5 to TRBJ1-5; 10 positions match TRBD1. The CDR3 consists of 15 residues. The V gene's germline CDR1 is MNHEY and CDR2 SVGAGI. V was pared by 4 bases and J by 4 bases, with 4 bases of the junction left unmatched. The CDR3 here is CASSSRQGANQPQHF. The DNA of the CDR3 is TGTGCCAGCAGTTCCAGACAGGGGGCTAATCAGCCCCAGCATTTT.

V is TRBV7-2 and J is TRBJ1-2; D gene unclear. Germline V gene sequence: CDR1 SGHTA, CDR2 FQGNSA. The CDR3 runs to 15 residues. Trimming left V 1 base short and J 5 bases short, with 14 bases between. The CDR3 loop is CASSLDGSRLYGYTF. The CDR3, as DNA: TGTGCCAGCAGCTTAGATGGTAGCAGGCTGTATGGCTACACCTTC.

The V and J genes are TRBV2 and TRBJ1-5; 9 nucleotides align to TRBD1. With V trimmed by 11 bases and J by 7 bases, 12 bases remained unmatched. In germline, CDR1 is SNHLY, CDR2 FYNNEI. The CDR3 has 14 residues. The CDR3 DNA is TGTGCCTCCACTCGGGACAGGGTGGGACAGCCCCAGCATTTT. This translates into CASTRDRVGQPQHF.